The clone carrying this T cell receptor beta chain was detected only a few times. Its matching antigen is unknown. The sample comes from a study of vaccination effects on CD4 cells after COVID-19. The wider study: After the second dose, samples were taken at median day 72. Broader study findings: Vaccine- and infection-induced clones showed marked clonal contraction late following vaccination.

The data were produced by immunoSEQ multiplex PCR, yet TCRdb's version contains in-frame clones alone and is incomplete. The top ten hold 9.5% to 15% of the sample, which has about 32,000 clones, 72% seen once. ViraFEST expansion of antigen-specific CD4+ T cells with viral peptide pools preceded sequencing. CD4+ T cells were isolated after less than 13 days of culture. Each participant was administered two doses of either the BNT162b2 or the mRNA-1273 vaccine. A density of around 2 million PBMC per well was used; these cells were cultured with about 10 IU/ml IL-2 and roughly 10 ug/ml peptides. Cultures got half-medium changes with IL-2 on days 3 and 7. The receptor comes from a human donor who received a COVID-19 vaccine. The sample in question was CD4+ T cells from PBMCs cultured with HCoV-229E spike peptides, obtained after COVID-19 vaccination.

The CDR3 DNA reads TGTGCCATCTTCGTCAGGCGGGACTCAGAGACCCAGTACTTC. Protein: CAIFVRRDSETQYF. The V and J genes are TRBV10-3 and TRBJ2-5, with a weak D call TRBD2 (6 bases). V was cut by 8 bases and J by 4 bases, with 17 bases left in between. CDR3 size: 14 residues. Germline CDR1 ENHRY, CDR2 SYGVKD.